This record looks at one TCR beta chain sequence and its context. The antigen is unknown. The entry originates in a study of neoadjuvant nivolumab and ipilimumab in lung cancer. General study findings and limits: Only two of four nivolumab-treated tumors gained richness and clonality by surgery. TCR clonality did not significantly correlate with pathologic tumor regression. TCR richness and clonality were higher in tumors than adjacent uninvolved lung.

Trimming took 7 bases from V and 8 from J, leaving 14 bases between them. Per the germline V gene, CDR1 is MNHEY and CDR2 is SVGAGI. The CDR3 runs 13 residues. Libraries were prepared by immunoSEQ multiplex PCR; TCRdb keeps only in-frame clonotypes and omits some of them. The table records about 26,000 clones, roughly four fifths of them present only once. The sequenced sample was tumor tissue, obtained after neoadjuvant nivolumab, alone or with ipilimumab, at or shortly before surgery. The chain carries TRBV6-5 and TRBJ1-4; D not certain. This TCR was recovered from an adult with non-small cell lung cancer. CDR3: CASKVPREEKLFF. The CDR3 DNA is TGTGCCAGCAAGGTCCCAAGGGAAGAAAAACTGTTTTTT.